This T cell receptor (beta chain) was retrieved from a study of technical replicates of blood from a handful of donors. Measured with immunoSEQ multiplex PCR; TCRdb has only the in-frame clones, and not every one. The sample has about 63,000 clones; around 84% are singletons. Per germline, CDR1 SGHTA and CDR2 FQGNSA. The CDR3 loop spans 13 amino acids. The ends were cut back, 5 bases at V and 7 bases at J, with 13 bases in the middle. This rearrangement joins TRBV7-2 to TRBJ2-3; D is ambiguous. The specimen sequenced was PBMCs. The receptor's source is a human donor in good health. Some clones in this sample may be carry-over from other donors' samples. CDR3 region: CASSPHSHYTQYF. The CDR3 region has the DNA TGTGCCAGCAGCCCTCATAGCCACTATACGCAGTATTTT.